These 20 T cell receptor beta chains were all obtained from the same sample, sequenced in a study of T cells after yellow fever vaccination. TCRdb independently ran MiXCR on the 5' RACE reads; one entry per CDR3 protein. The profile shows 450,000 to 550,000 distinct CDR3 sequences, 21% of them singletons. The sample here was PBMCs, taken more than 20 days after the first yellow fever vaccination. These receptor sequences come from a man aged 18 to 30 who received the YFV17D yellow fever vaccine.

Turning to this clonotype: The junction departs from the called germline gene at one end, perhaps through a read error. V and J are TRBV5-6 and TRBJ1-5, with a possible D match to TRBD1 (5 bases). Germline CDR1 is SGHDT and CDR2 is YYEEEE. The CDR3 covers 15 residues. In DNA form, the CDR3 reads TGCGCCAGCAGCTTGGGCCCGCCGGGGGATCAGCCCCAGCATTTT. Amino acids: CASSLGPPGDQPQHF.

The chain joins TRBV29-1 to TRBJ2-1; 8 nucleotides agree with TRBD2. In germline, CDR1 is SQVTM, CDR2 ANQGSEA. The CDR3 consists of 13 residues. V was pared by 7 bases and J by 7 bases, with 9 bases of the junction left unmatched. The CDR3 DNA is TGCAGCGGCCTCCGGGGGGGCGGAAATGAGCAGTTCTTC. This sequence encodes CSGLRGGGNEQFF.

The rearrangement uses TRBV12-5 and TRBJ2-5, with D perhaps TRBD2 (6 bases). The germline V gene has CDR1 LGHNT and CDR2 FRNRAP. CDR3 length: 15 amino acids. V was clipped by 9 bases and J by 2 bases, with 19 bases between them. CDR3 amino acids: CARALVAAGQETQYF. CDR3 nucleotides: TGTGCTAGAGCTTTGGTAGCGGCGGGACAAGAGACCCAGTACTTC.

The rearrangement links TRBV7-8 to TRBJ1-1; TRBD1 is a possible D gene (6 bases). Per the germline V gene, CDR1 is SGHVS and CDR2 is FQNEAQ. This CDR3 contains 12 residues. V was clipped by 4 bases and J by 12 bases, with 15 bases between them. The CDR3: CASSSTGRGSFF. Written as DNA, the CDR3 is TGTGCCAGCAGCTCGACGGGTAGGGGGTCTTTCTTT.

CDR3 bases: TGTGCCAGCAGCCGCACGGACTTGTACGAGCAGTACTTC. It encodes CASSRTDLYEQYF. V gene TRBV12-3 or TRBV12-4 combines with J gene TRBJ2-7; D possibly corresponds to TRBD2 (5 bases). V dropped 6 bases and J dropped 4 bases, with 13 bases sitting between them. This CDR3 comprises 13 residues.

This clonotype was detected only a few times. The rearrangement joins TRBV2 to TRBJ2-7; 11 nucleotides agree with TRBD2. Germline CDR1 SNHLY, CDR2 FYNNEI. The CDR3 covers 16 residues. With V trimmed by 4 bases and J by 4 bases, 9 bases remained unmatched. The CDR3 loop is CASSGPGTSGLYEQYV. The CDR3 DNA is TGTGCCAGCAGTGGACCCGGGACTAGCGGACTATACGAGCAGTACGTC.

This clonotype was seen only a few times. The chain employs TRBV5-1 and TRBJ1-6, with no clear D. Germline CDR1 SGHRS, CDR2 YFSETQ. The CDR3 runs to 17 residues. The ends were cut back, 4 bases at V and 0 bases at J, with 14 bases in the middle. The CDR3 nucleotides are TGCGCCAGCAGCGAAACACGGAGTAGCTCCTATAATTCACCCCTCCACTTT. It translates to CASSETRSSSYNSPLHF.

Of note for this clonotype: At one end the junction does not follow the germline gene, possibly because of a read error. The rearrangement uses TRBV7-7 and TRBJ2-3; D gene unclear. Per the germline V gene, CDR1 is SSHAT and CDR2 is FNYEAQ (reference sequence). This CDR3 region has 14 residues. CDR3 DNA: TGTGCTAGCAGCAAGGATCACGGGACAGATACGCAGTATTTT. Its translation: CASSKDHGTDTQYF.

This clonotype was counted only a few times. One end of the junction varies from germline; a read error may be responsible. DNA for the CDR3: TGCAGTGCGAGAGGGGGCCAGTTCAATCAGCCCCAGCATTTT. This translates into CSARGGQFNQPQHF. The V gene is TRBV20-1, the J gene TRBJ1-5; 7 bases align to TRBD1. Germline V gene lookup returns CDR1 DFQATT and CDR2 SNEGSKA (reference sequence). The length of the CDR3 is 14 residues.

This chain links TRBV3-1 with TRBJ2-3; D possibly corresponds to TRBD1 (5 bases). The length of the CDR3 is 12 residues. Germline loops: CDR1 LGHDT, CDR2 YNNKEL (reference sequence). Deletions cut 4 bases from V and 10 bases from J, with 12 bases between. CDR3 DNA: TGTGCCAGCAGCCTTGACAGTAGATCGCAGTATTTT. Translating gives CASSLDSRSQYF.

This clonotype was seen more than once but under ten times. The rearrangement uses TRBV6-5 and TRBJ1-6, with D possibly TRBD1 on 5 matching bases. The CDR3 consists of 14 residues. Trimming took off 5 bases at V and 8 bases at J, with 13 bases between the two ends. CDR1 is MNHEY and CDR2 is SVGAGI in the germline V gene. The CDR3, as DNA: TGTGCCAGCAGTCCCCGGGGAGGGGATTCACCCCTCCACTTT. It codes for CASSPRGGDSPLHF.

This clonotype was picked up many times. The chain links TRBV9 to TRBJ2-7; D may correspond to TRBD1 or TRBD2 (5 bases each). The CDR3 is 14 amino acids. Trimming cost V 0 bases and J 0 bases, with 7 bases left between them. Per germline, CDR1 SGDLS and CDR2 YYNGEE. CDR3 bases: TGTGCCAGCAGCGTAGGGGGGTCCTCCTACGAGCAGTACTTC. Protein sequence: CASSVGGSSYEQYF.

The chain carries TRBV20-1 and TRBJ2-5; D uncertain. Germline V gene lookup returns CDR1 DFQATT and CDR2 SNEGSKA (reference sequence). There are 13 residues in the CDR3. V was cut by 4 bases and J by 4 bases, with 13 bases left in between. CDR3 DNA: TGCAGTGCTACCGGGTCCTGGGGAGAGACCCAGTACTTC. Residues: CSATGSWGETQYF.

This clonotype was counted a few times. This sequence joins TRBV4-3 and TRBJ2-3, with 10 bases fitting TRBD2. The CDR3 has 16 residues. Trimming at V came to 3 bases and at J to 3 bases, leaving 6 bases not matched to a gene. The V gene's germline CDR1 is LGHNA and CDR2 YSLEER. This CDR3 reads CASSQERGGGTDTQYF. CDR3 DNA: TGCGCCAGCAGCCAGGAGCGGGGGGGAGGTACAGATACGCAGTATTTT.

This rearrangement joins TRBV7-8 to TRBJ2-2; possible D gene TRBD1, 6 bases. The germline V gene encodes CDR1 SGHVS and CDR2 FQNEAQ. The CDR3 has 16 residues. V lost 2 bases to trimming and J lost 6 bases, with 16 bases between them. CDR3 region: CASSLPGHYKPGELFF. CDR3 nucleotide sequence: TGTGCCAGCAGCTTACCGGGACACTATAAACCCGGGGAGCTGTTTTTT.

This clonotype occurred a few times. V gene TRBV3-1 combines with J gene TRBJ1-1, with D maybe TRBD1 (5 bases). In germline, CDR1 is LGHDT, CDR2 YNNKEL (reference sequence). Trimming took 7 bases from V and 5 from J, leaving 17 bases between them. The CDR3 extends over 14 amino acids. CDR3 sequence: CASNRHDGGTEAFF. The CDR3 DNA is TGTGCCAGCAACCGGCACGACGGGGGGACTGAAGCTTTCTTT.

This clonotype was seen a few times. This chain joins TRBV12-3 or TRBV12-4 and TRBJ2-1; the D gene is possibly TRBD1 (6 bases). The CDR3 is 20 amino acids. V was pared by 7 bases and J by 7 bases, with 35 bases between. CDR3 sequence (DNA): TGTGCCAGCACCCCGGGACGATTAGGTAGCCCGGGACATGAAGGGAATGAGCAGTTCTTC. As protein: CASTPGRLGSPGHEGNEQFF.

The V gene is TRBV4-3, the J gene TRBJ2-3, with 9 bases aligning to TRBD2. CDR1 is LGHNA and CDR2 is YSLEER in the germline V gene. V trimming: 2 bases; J trimming: 4 bases; junction bases outside the gene matches: 4. CDR3 length equals 15 residues. CDR3 DNA sequence: TGCGCCAGCAGCCAATCTGCGGGGGGGCCAGATACGCAGTATTTT. Residues: CASSQSAGGPDTQYF.

This clonotype was detected only a few times. V and J are TRBV4-3 and TRBJ2-2; D call uncertain. Germline V lookup: CDR1 LGHNA, CDR2 YSLEER. Trimming left V 1 base short and J 8 bases short, with 11 bases between. The CDR3 has 14 residues. The CDR3 DNA sequence: TGCGCCAGCAGCCAAGTAGGGCCCGGAGGGGAGCTGTTTTTT. Translation: CASSQVGPGGELFF.

This clonotype was observed a handful of times. The CDR3 DNA reads TGTGCCAGCAGCCCTGACAGGAGAAGCTACGAGCAGTACTTC. Amino acids: CASSPDRRSYEQYF. The chain has TRBV27 and TRBJ2-7; possible D gene TRBD1, 6 bases. The CDR3 has 14 residues. Between the trimmed V and J ends, which lost 6 bases and 3 bases, there was a span of 15 bases. Germline values: CDR1 MNHEY, CDR2 SMNVEV (reference sequence).